The next 18 T cell receptor beta chains were all read from a single sample in a study of vaccination effects on CD4 cells after COVID-19. Their specific antigens are unknown. Sequencing used immunoSEQ multiplex PCR; TCRdb keeps in-frame clones, though not all of them. The sample contains about 30,000 clones, roughly 80% of which appear only once. Before sequencing, viral peptide pools were used by the ViraFEST assay to expand antigen-specific CD4+ T cells. Isolation of CD4+ T cells took place after ten to eleven days of culture. All participants had two doses of either the BNT162b2 or mRNA-1273 vaccine. The material was CD4+ T cells from PBMCs cultured with HCoV-229E spike peptides, obtained after COVID-19 vaccination. The receptors come from a human donor who received a COVID-19 vaccine.

The V gene is TRBV20-1, the J gene TRBJ2-7, with a weak D call TRBD1 (6 bases). V gave up 3 bases and J gave up 4 bases, with 7 bases separating them. CDR1 and CDR2 from the germline V gene are DFQATT and SNEGSKA (reference sequence). This CDR3 region has 11 residues. The CDR3 bases are TGCAGTGCTAGGGGACAATACGAGCAGTACTTC. Protein sequence: CSARGQYEQYF.

CDR3 bases: TGTGCCAGCAGCCAAGATCGGTCCTCAGGACTAGAGTTCTTC. This codes for CASSQDRSSGLEFF. The chain combines TRBV3-1 (or the pseudogene TRBV3-2) with TRBJ2-1, with 7 bases lining up with TRBD2. Germline CDR1 reads LGHDT; CDR2 reads YNNKEL (reference sequence). The trim removed 0 bases at V and 14 bases at J, leaving 10 bases unmatched. The CDR3 is 14 residues long.

In DNA form, the CDR3 reads TGCAGTGCTAGATCGCGGTACGAGCAGTACTTC. This codes for CSARSRYEQYF. The V and J genes are TRBV20-1 and TRBJ2-7; D remains ambiguous. The V gene lost 2 bases and the J gene lost 4 bases, with 6 bases spanning the gap. The CDR3 length is 11 residues. CDR1 DFQATT and CDR2 SNEGSKA come from the germline V gene (reference sequence).

The CDR3 protein is CASSIEGRGGTNEKLFF. CDR3 bases: TGTGCCAGTAGTATTGAGGGAAGAGGAGGGACTAATGAAAAACTGTTTTTT. This chain uses TRBV19 with TRBJ1-4; D unclear. This CDR3 is built from 17 residues. Germline values: CDR1 LNHDA, CDR2 SQIVND (reference sequence). V shed 3 bases and J shed 2 bases, with 16 bases lying between them.

The chain combines TRBV19 with TRBJ2-7; 8 bases fit TRBD1. CDR1 LNHDA and CDR2 SQIVND come from the germline V gene (reference sequence). Trimming removed 3 bases from V and 6 bases from J; junction bases left unmatched: 7. The CDR3 has 14 residues. The DNA for the CDR3 is TGTGCCAGTAGTATTACAGGGGGAAGGAGCGAGCAGTACTTC. Its translation: CASSITGGRSEQYF.

The chain recombines TRBV2 with TRBJ2-7; tentatively, D is TRBD2 (5 bases). V was cut by 4 bases and J by 6 bases, with 13 bases left in between. Germline CDR1 SNHLY, CDR2 FYNNEI. This CDR3 is built from 13 residues. CDR3 sequence: CASSGAGKGEQYF. The CDR3 nucleotides read TGTGCCAGCAGTGGCGCCGGGAAGGGCGAGCAGTACTTC.

The rearrangement uses TRBV14 and TRBJ2-7; 7 nucleotides line up with TRBD2. Trimming took 3 bases from V and 2 from J; bases not matched to a gene: 4. Germline CDR1 reads SGHDN; CDR2 reads FVKESK. The CDR3 has 14 amino acids. CDR3 nucleotides: TGTGCCAGCAGCCAGAGCGGGATCACCTACGAGCAGTACTTC. Translated: CASSQSGITYEQYF.

V usage is TRBV10-3 and J usage is TRBJ2-3, with 7 positions matching TRBD1. Trimming at V came to 5 bases and at J to 4 bases, leaving 9 bases not matched to a gene. The CDR3 has 15 amino acids. Germline assignment: CDR1 ENHRY and CDR2 SYGVKD. DNA for the CDR3: TGTGCCATCAGTCTACAGGGGCCAAGTTCAGATACGCAGTATTTT. This sequence encodes CAISLQGPSSDTQYF.

V and J are TRBV25-1 and TRBJ2-7; 10 nucleotides align to TRBD2. This CDR3 has 16 residues. J gave up 2 bases and V 5 bases, and 9 bases lay outside the gene matches. Germline lookup yields CDR1 MGHDK and CDR2 SYGVNS. Here the CDR3 reads CASSYISGGLPYEQYF. The CDR3 DNA reads TGTGCCAGCAGTTATATTAGCGGGGGGCTTCCCTACGAGCAGTACTTC.

The V and J genes are TRBV11-3 and TRBJ1-1, with 11 positions matching TRBD1. V shed 5 bases, J shed 4 bases, and the junction held 9 bases outside the gene matches. The CDR3 loop spans 16 amino acids. Germline V gene data show CDR1 as SGHNT and CDR2 as YENEEA. CDR3: CASSGGFGTGGTEAFF. The CDR3 DNA reads TGTGCCAGCAGCGGGGGGTTTGGGACAGGGGGCACTGAAGCTTTCTTT.

A single count supports this clone. CDR3: CSVDLGYNEQFF. The CDR3 DNA reads as TGCAGCGTTGATTTGGGTTACAATGAGCAGTTCTTC. This rearrangement joins TRBV29-1 to TRBJ2-1; no definite D call. The CDR3 consists of 12 residues. V dropped 3 bases and J dropped 4 bases, with 7 bases sitting between them. Germline V lookup: CDR1 SQVTM, CDR2 ANQGSEA.

The rearrangement uses TRBV3-1 (or the pseudogene TRBV3-2) and TRBJ1-2, with a weak D call TRBD1 (5 bases). Germline CDR1 LGHDT, CDR2 YNNKEL (reference sequence). This CDR3 is built from 15 residues. V was shortened by 2 bases and J by 7 bases, with 17 bases between the two germline ends. CDR3 DNA sequence: TGTGCCAGCAGCCAACAGGGTCGAGTGGAGAGTGGCTACACCTTC. Translated: CASSQQGRVESGYTF.

J is TRBJ2-7 and V is TRBV19; 9 positions agree with TRBD1. The ends lost 9 bases at V and 1 base at J; junction bases unmatched: 4. The CDR3 runs 13 residues. The V gene's germline CDR1 is LNHDA and CDR2 SQIVND (reference sequence). The CDR3 DNA reads as TGTGCCAGCGCCGGGACAGGGTCCTACGAGCAGTACTTC. Amino acids: CASAGTGSYEQYF. The full variable domain, its missing parts supplied by reference TRBV19 and TRBJ2-7, is DGGITQSPKYLFRKEGQNVTLSCEQNLNHDAMYWYRQDPGQGLRLIYYSQIVNDFQKGDIAEGYSVSREKKESFPLTVTSAQKNPTAFYLCASAGTGSYEQYFGPGTRLTVT.

In its sample, this clone ranks as large (0.1 to 1%). J is TRBJ1-1 and V is TRBV10-1; D may be TRBD1 (5 bases). Trimming shortened V by 7 bases and J by 3 bases, and 15 bases separated the two germline ends. The CDR3 is 14 amino acids. Germline loops: CDR1 WNHNN, CDR2 SYGVQD (reference sequence). The DNA of the CDR3 is TGCGCCAGCAAACCTACAGGATTACACACTGAAGCTTTCTTT. As protein: CASKPTGLHTEAFF.

The chain is built from TRBV5-4 and TRBJ1-2; TRBD1 agrees at 7 bases. V shed 3 bases and J 6 bases; nucleotides not matched to a gene: 5. The germline V gene has CDR1 SGHNT and CDR2 YYREEE (reference sequence). The CDR3 has 13 amino acids. CDR3 in DNA: TGTGCCAGCAGCTACAGGGGTGTCAATGGCTACACCTTC. As protein: CASSYRGVNGYTF.

The chain joins TRBV19 to TRBJ1-6; TRBD1 aligns across 7 bases. Per the germline V gene, CDR1 is LNHDA and CDR2 is SQIVND (reference sequence). The CDR3 totals 16 residues. The trim removed 4 bases at V and 0 bases at J, leaving 3 bases unmatched. CDR3 protein: CASSTQGSSYNSPLHF. The CDR3 coding sequence is TGTGCCAGTAGTACACAGGGGAGCTCCTATAATTCACCCCTCCACTTT.

The chain recombines TRBV27 with TRBJ1-1; TRBD1 aligns across 10 bases. Germline CDR1 is MNHEY and CDR2 is SMNVEV (reference sequence). V lost 6 bases, J lost 1 base, and 11 bases stayed unmatched. The CDR3 is 17 amino acids. The CDR3 DNA follows: TGTGCCAGCAGCTCCTGGGGGGACAGGGGCGGGAACACTGAAGCTTTCTTT. It specifies CASSSWGDRGGNTEAFF.

The V and J genes are TRBV5-7 and TRBJ2-7; 8 bases map to TRBD1. TRBV5-7 is known as an ORF, though its function is uncertain. CDR3 length: 15 residues. J lost 5 bases, V lost 0 bases, and 7 bases had no gene match. CDR3 protein: CASSLASQGANEQYF. CDR3 DNA sequence: TGTGCCAGCAGCTTGGCCAGTCAGGGGGCGAACGAGCAGTACTTC.